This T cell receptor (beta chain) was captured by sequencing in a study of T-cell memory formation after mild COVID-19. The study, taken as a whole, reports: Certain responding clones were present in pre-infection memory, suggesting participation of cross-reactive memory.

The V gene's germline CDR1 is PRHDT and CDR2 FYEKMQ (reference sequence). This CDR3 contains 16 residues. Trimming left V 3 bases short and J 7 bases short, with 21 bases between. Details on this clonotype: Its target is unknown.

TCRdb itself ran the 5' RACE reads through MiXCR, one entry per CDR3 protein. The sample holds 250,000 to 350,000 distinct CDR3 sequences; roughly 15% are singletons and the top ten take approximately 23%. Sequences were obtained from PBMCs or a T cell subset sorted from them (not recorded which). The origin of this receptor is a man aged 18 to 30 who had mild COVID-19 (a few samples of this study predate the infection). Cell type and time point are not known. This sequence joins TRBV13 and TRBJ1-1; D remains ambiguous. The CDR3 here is CASSLSPRVVLLEAFF. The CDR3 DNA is TGTGCCAGCAGCTTGAGCCCCCGGGTCGTTCTCCTTGAAGCTTTCTTT. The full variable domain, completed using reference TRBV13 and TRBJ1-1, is AAGVIQSPRHLIKEKRETATLKCYPIPRHDTVYWYQQGPGQDPQFLISFYEKMQSDKGSIPDRFSAQQFSDYHSELNMSSLELGDSALYFCASSLSPRVVLLEAFFGQGTRLTVV.